This is a list of T cell receptor beta chains from one sample in a study of T-cell reconstitution after alpha-beta-depleted transplantation in children. TCRdb passed the PCR reads through MiXCR, listing each CDR3 protein once. In the table there are about 74,000 distinct CDR3 sequences, 11% to 15% of which are singletons. This sample comprised PBMCs, mostly from graft donor cells, obtained 180 days after TCRalphabeta/CD19-depleted stem cell transplant. These receptors were taken from a male patient between 2 and 10 years old who had a stem cell transplant for acute lymphoblastic leukemia, so the T cells may come from the graft donor. The CDR3 runs from the conserved cysteine through the conserved F or W. Fields, in order: V gene, clone size, J gene, D gene, CDR3 protein, CDR3 DNA. The D gene is left open where the match is weak. Clone size appears in some rows only: once, few, many, or a class for an expanded clone.

TRBV7-9,many,TRBJ1-2,TRBD1,CASRSGGGDGYTF,TGTGCCAGCAGGTCAGGGGGTGGAGATGGCTACACCTTC
TRBV6-2/TRBV6-3,few,TRBJ1-2,-,CASREPGRLYGYTF,TGTGCCAGCAGGGAGCCGGGACGGCTCTATGGCTACACCTTC
TRBV28,few,TRBJ2-1,TRBD2,CASLGGVNEQFF,TGTGCCAGCCTCGGGGGGGTCAATGAGCAGTTCTTC
TRBV7-3,few,TRBJ2-3,TRBD1,CASSGQDADTQYF,TGTGCCAGCAGCGGACAGGACGCAGATACGCAGTATTTT
TRBV7-6,-,TRBJ2-5,-,CASSGRETQYF,TGTGCCAGCAGCGGACGAGAGACCCAGTACTTC
TRBV7-3,few,TRBJ2-4,TRBD1,CASSLTGRGKNIQYF,TGTGCCAGCAGCCTGACAGGGCGAGGCAAAAACATTCAGTACTTC
TRBV11-2,few,TRBJ2-1,TRBD2,CASSWTSGGNEQFF,TGTGCCAGCAGCTGGACTAGCGGGGGCAATGAGCAGTTCTTC
TRBV12-3/TRBV12-4,many,TRBJ1-6,-,CASRFDLGSSPLHF,TGTGCCAGCAGATTCGATTTGGGCTCATCACCCCTCCACTTT
TRBV12-3/TRBV12-4,few,TRBJ1-2,TRBD1,CASSSLSGTGDGYTF,TGTGCCAGCAGTTCCCTATCCGGGACAGGGGATGGCTACACCTTC
TRBV29-1,few,TRBJ1-2,-,CSAGGVAGYTF,TGCAGCGCGGGAGGGGTTGCTGGCTACACCTTC
TRBV7-8,-,TRBJ1-5,-,CASNRGNQPQHF,TGTGCCAGCAACCGGGGAAATCAGCCCCAGCATTTT
TRBV18,-,TRBJ1-4,TRBD1,CASSRGQGVLNEKLFF,TGTGCCAGCTCACGGGGACAGGGAGTCTTGAATGAAAAACTGTTTTTT
TRBV7-9,-,TRBJ2-6,-,CASSLDRGANVLTF,TGTGCCAGCAGCTTAGACCGTGGGGCCAACGTCCTGACTTTC
TRBV3-1,few,TRBJ2-1,-,CASSQGPNSYNEQFF,TGTGCCAGCAGCCAAGGGCCGAACTCCTACAATGAGCAGTTCTTC
TRBV7-2,many,TRBJ2-7,TRBD2,CASSSSGRAGQQYF,TGTGCCAGCAGCTCCAGCGGGAGGGCCGGGCAGCAGTACTTC
TRBV5-1,-,TRBJ2-7,-,CASSSHGYEQYF,TGCGCCAGCAGCTCGCACGGCTACGAGCAGTACTTC
TRBV5-4,many,TRBJ2-5,-,CASSSPGAQETQYF,TGTGCCAGCAGCTCTCCAGGGGCCCAAGAGACCCAGTACTTC
TRBV11-2,-,TRBJ2-7,-,CASSLGRRNYEQYF,TGTGCCAGCAGCCTGGGGAGGCGGAACTACGAGCAGTACTTC
TRBV5-1,-,TRBJ2-3,-,CASSLGRLGTDTQYF,TGCGCCAGCAGCTTGGGCCGCTTAGGGACAGATACGCAGTATTTT
TRBV11-2,-,TRBJ2-3,-,CASSLGGPRADTQYF,TGTGCCAGCAGCTTAGGGGGGCCTCGGGCAGATACGCAGTATTTT
TRBV9,few,TRBJ1-1,-,CASSVGDILNTEAFF,TGTGCCAGCAGCGTAGGGGACATCTTAAACACTGAAGCTTTCTTT
TRBV4-3,-,TRBJ2-7,-,CASSQVGGGYEQYF,TGCGCCAGCAGCCAAGTCGGGGGTGGCTACGAGCAGTACTTC
TRBV20-1,-,TRBJ2-2,-,CSARDQGRHTGELFF,TGCAGTGCTAGAGACCAGGGAAGGCACACCGGGGAGCTGTTTTTT
TRBV12-3/TRBV12-4,many,TRBJ2-5,-,CASSLRGFRGETQYF,TGTGCCAGCAGTTTAAGGGGCTTTAGGGGGGAGACCCAGTACTTC
TRBV14,-,TRBJ2-7,TRBD1,CASSLSGTGPYEQYF,TGTGCCAGCAGCCTCTCCGGGACAGGACCCTACGAGCAGTACTTC
TRBV20-1,few,TRBJ1-1,-,CSAGRDPLTEAFF,TGCAGTGCTGGCCGGGACCCCCTCACTGAAGCTTTCTTT
TRBV12-5,few,TRBJ2-3,TRBD1,CASGLVDRGSTDTQYF,TGTGCTAGTGGTTTGGTCGACAGGGGGTCCACAGATACGCAGTATTTT
TRBV7-9,-,TRBJ2-1,-,CASSLGRDEHFF,TGTGCCAGCAGCTTAGGCCGGGATGAGCACTTCTTC